This T cell receptor (beta chain) was sequenced for a study of T-cell memory formation after mild COVID-19. Across the whole study: TCR clusters largely stayed donor specific.

This clonotype was observed a few times. TCRdb ran MiXCR on the 5' RACE reads and lists one entry per CDR3 protein. The data contain about 290,000 distinct CDR3 sequences, about a sixth of them singletons. There are 15 residues in the CDR3. Germline CDR1 is SGHVS and CDR2 is FNYEAQ. V was clipped by 1 base and J by 0 bases, with 10 bases between them. This TCR was recovered from a man younger than 35 who had mild COVID-19 (a few samples of this study predate the infection). Cell type and time point are not known. Sample: PBMCs or a T cell subset sorted from them (not recorded which). The rearrangement links TRBV7-6 to TRBJ2-7; maybe TRBD1 (5 bases). The CDR3 coding sequence is TGTGCCAGCAGCTTAGAGGGGTTAAGCTCCTACGAGCAGTACTTC. Protein: CASSLEGLSSYEQYF.